This TCR beta chain was obtained from a study of blood T cell repertoires in COVID-19. The assay was immunoSEQ multiplex PCR, and TCRdb's table has in-frame clones only and misses some. Found here are 140,000 to 150,000 clones, 80% to 90% of them singletons; the top ten hold around 11%. V lost 5 bases and J lost 3; bases outside the gene matches: 13. The germline V gene encodes CDR1 SEHNR and CDR2 FQNEAQ (reference sequence). This CDR3 region has 17 residues. Sequencing was done on a sample of PBMCs or T cells enriched from blood (not recorded which). The chain employs TRBV7-9 and TRBJ2-7, with 10 bases fitting TRBD2. The origin of this receptor is a man between 60 and 75 years old who had recovered from COVID-19. CDR3 nucleotides: TGTGCCAGCAGCGCGCTATCCGGTAGCGGGAGGTTCTACGAGCAGTACTTC. It yields the protein CASSALSGSGRFYEQYF.